This T cell receptor beta chain was recovered during a study of PD-1 blockade in classical Hodgkin lymphoma. Turning to this clone: Its antigen is still unknown.

The protocol was immunoSEQ multiplex PCR, while the TCRdb copy is restricted to in-frame clones and leaves out a portion. Found here are about 24,000 clones, 60% to 80% of them singletons; the top ten hold over 15%. As for time point: cycle 4 day 1 (C4D1), after 6 weeks of nivolumab. In every patient, relapse followed autologous stem cell transplantation, while exposure to brentuximab vedotin differed. Study results and caveats: Reported findings placed baseline TCR diversity lower in newly diagnosed patients (compared with healthy donors).

This receptor was obtained from a human donor with classical Hodgkin lymphoma. The specimen comprised peripheral blood mononuclear cells (PBMCs), sampled before the fourth cycle of nivolumab.

The CDR3 here is CASSPWSHPDGYTF. The CDR3 region has the DNA TGTGCCAGCAGTCCGTGGAGCCATCCGGATGGCTACACCTTC. The chain carries TRBV28 and TRBJ1-2, with D uncertain. The CDR3 is made up of 14 amino acids. V lost 5 bases and J lost 6, with 16 bases in between. The germline V gene encodes CDR1 MDHEN and CDR2 SYDVKM.